This T cell receptor (beta chain) was found in a study of T cell clonotyping in hematopoietic cell transplantation. Findings of the study overall: Without cell sorting, CD4 versus CD8 contributions remain unresolved.

This CDR3 contains 11 residues. Germline V gives CDR1 SQVTM, CDR2 ANQGSEA. Trimming shortened V by 4 bases and J by 9 bases, and 12 bases separated the two germline ends. Samples: about 28 days before transplant, then days 30, 100 and 180 after. Of note for this clone: What it binds is unknown.

Here immunoSEQ multiplex PCR was the method, and the copy in TCRdb shows in-frame clones only, minus some. The table shows several thousand clones, with 18% occurring only once. The chain has TRBV29-1 and TRBJ2-5; D gene uncertain. The origin of this receptor is a male patient aged 50 to 60 who had an allogeneic stem cell transplant from a related donor, so the T cells may come from the graft donor. Some clones in this sample may be carry-over from other donors' samples. The starting material was peripheral blood mononuclear cells, obtained 30 days after allogeneic stem cell transplant. CDR3 nucleotide sequence: TGCAGCGTTGGATCTCAGCAGGCCCAGTACTTC. This sequence encodes CSVGSQQAQYF.